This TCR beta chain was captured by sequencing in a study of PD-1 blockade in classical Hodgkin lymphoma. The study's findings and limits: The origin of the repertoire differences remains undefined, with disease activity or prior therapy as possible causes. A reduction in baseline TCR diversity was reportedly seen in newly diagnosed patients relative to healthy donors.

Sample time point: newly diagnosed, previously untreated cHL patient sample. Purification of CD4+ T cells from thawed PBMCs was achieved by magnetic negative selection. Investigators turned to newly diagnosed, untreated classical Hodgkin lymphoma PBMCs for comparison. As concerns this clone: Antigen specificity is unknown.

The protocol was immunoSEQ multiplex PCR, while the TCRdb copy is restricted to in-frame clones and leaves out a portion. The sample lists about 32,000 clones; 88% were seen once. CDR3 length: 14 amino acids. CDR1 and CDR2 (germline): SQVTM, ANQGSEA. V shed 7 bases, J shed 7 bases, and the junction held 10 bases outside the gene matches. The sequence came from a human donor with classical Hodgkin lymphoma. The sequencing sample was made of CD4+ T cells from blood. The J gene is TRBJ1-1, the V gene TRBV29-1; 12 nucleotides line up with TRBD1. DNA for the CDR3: TGCAGCGCCAGAACCGGGACAGGGGGCCGTGAAGCTTTCTTT. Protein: CSARTGTGGREAFF.